These T cell receptor beta chains were read from a single sample in a study of beta chain features in type 1 diabetes. Assay: immunoSEQ multiplex PCR; the TCRdb copy retains only in-frame clones and omits some. The sample consists of 600,000 to 700,000 clones, under 15% of them appearing once. Sequencing was performed on naive CD4+ T cells from blood. The source is a man between 18 and 35 years old with type 1 diabetes. The CDR3 runs from the conserved cysteine through the conserved F or W. Fields, in order: V gene, D gene, CDR3 length, clone size, J gene, CDR3 protein, CDR3 DNA. D genes are given only for firm matches. Some rows have no size entry. The others give once, few or many, or a class for an expanded clone.

>TRBV2|.|14|few|TRBJ2-7
CASSERGSFDEQYF
TGTGCCAGCAGTGAACGTGGGTCATTCGACGAGCAGTACTTC
>TRBV28|.|13|.|TRBJ1-2
CASSFRGSGGYTF
TGTGCCAGCAGTTTCCGGGGTTCAGGAGGCTACACCTTC
>TRBV10-3|.|13|few|TRBJ1-2
CAIPGRQGYGYTF
TGTGCCATCCCCGGACGGCAGGGGTATGGCTACACCTTC
>TRBV18|.|14|.|TRBJ2-3
CASSPGSDTDTQYF
TGTGCCAGCTCACCAGGGTCGGACACAGATACGCAGTATTTT
>TRBV10-3|.|14|once|TRBJ1-5
CAISLDGGNQPQHF
TGTGCCATCAGCCTGGACGGAGGCAATCAGCCCCAGCATTTT
>TRBV4-2|.|17|.|TRBJ2-4
CASSQEGSSLAKNIQYF
TGTGCCAGCAGCCAAGAGGGTTCTTCTCTAGCCAAAAACATTCAGTACTTC
>TRBV28|TRBD1|15|.|TRBJ2-1
CASSLVQGESDEQFF
TGTGCCAGCAGTTTAGTACAGGGGGAGAGCGATGAGCAGTTCTTC
>TRBV25-1|.|13|.|TRBJ1-4
CASSDGINEKLFF
TGTGCCAGCAGTGACGGCATTAATGAAAAACTGTTTTTT
>TRBV7-2|.|13|.|TRBJ2-7
CASSLLSNYEQYF
TGTGCCAGCAGCTTACTTTCCAACTACGAGCAGTACTTC
>TRBV18|.|17|.|TRBJ1-5
CASSPGAGSLSNQPQHF
TGTGCCAGCTCACCCGGGGCTGGAAGCTTAAGCAATCAGCCCCAGCATTTT
>TRBV12-5|.|14|.|TRBJ2-2
CASVTLTGTGELFF
TGTGCTAGTGTAACATTAACTGGGACCGGGGAGCTGTTTTTT
>TRBV29-1|.|12|.|TRBJ1-1
CSARVQNTEAFF
TGCAGCGCAAGGGTGCAGAACACTGAAGCTTTCTTT
>TRBV13|TRBD1|16|.|TRBJ1-4
CASSLRTGVLDEKLFF
TGTGCCAGCAGCCTACGGACAGGGGTCCTTGATGAAAAACTGTTTTTT
>TRBV15|.|13|.|TRBJ2-3
CATTLAGTDTQYF
TGTGCCACCACCCTAGCCGGCACAGATACGCAGTATTTT
>TRBV5-1|.|14|few|TRBJ2-1
CASQQGTLNNEQFF
TGCGCCAGCCAACAGGGTACCTTAAACAATGAGCAGTTCTTC
>TRBV6-5|.|14|few|TRBJ1-1
CASSYSMGSREAFF
TGTGCCAGCAGTTACTCGATGGGTTCCAGGGAAGCTTTCTTT
>TRBV7-9|.|15|few|TRBJ2-7
CASSETRGLGDEQYF
TGTGCCAGCAGCGAGACGCGGGGGCTTGGCGACGAGCAGTACTTC
>TRBV7-9|TRBD1|15|few|TRBJ1-5
CASSSGQASNQPQHF
TGTGCCAGCAGCTCCGGACAGGCTAGCAATCAGCCCCAGCATTTT
>TRBV18|TRBD1|14|.|TRBJ2-7
CASSPRQGIYEQYF
TGTGCCAGCTCACCAAGACAGGGAATATACGAGCAGTACTTC
>TRBV19|TRBD1|15|.|TRBJ1-2
CATTLFARGNYGYTF
TGTGCCACCACCCTTTTTGCCAGGGGGAACTATGGCTACACCTTC
>TRBV7-2|.|15|.|TRBJ1-2
CASSPHRARNYGYTF
TGTGCCAGCAGCCCTCACAGGGCCAGGAACTATGGCTACACCTTC
>TRBV5-1|.|12|few|TRBJ2-1
CASSTRGNEQFF
TGCGCCAGCAGCACAAGAGGGAATGAGCAGTTCTTC
>TRBV5-1|TRBD1|16|few|TRBJ2-2
CASSLFRQGETGELFF
TGCGCCAGCAGCTTGTTTCGGCAGGGGGAAACCGGGGAGCTGTTTTTT
>TRBV9|TRBD2|18|.|TRBJ2-3
CASSVGVAGGTSTDTQYF
TGTGCCAGCAGCGTAGGGGTGGCGGGGGGGACTAGCACAGATACGCAGTATTTT
>TRBV9|.|15|few|TRBJ2-1
CASARSGHAFNEQFF
TGTGCCAGCGCTCGGTCGGGACATGCTTTCAATGAGCAGTTCTTC
>TRBV7-2|.|15|few|TRBJ1-1
CASSPRRGQRPEAFF
TGTGCCAGCAGCCCTCGACGCGGACAGCGCCCTGAAGCTTTCTTT
>TRBV19|.|13|.|TRBJ1-5
CASRLKENQPQHF
TGTGCCAGTAGGTTGAAGGAGAATCAGCCCCAGCATTTT
>TRBV7-2|.|18|.|TRBJ1-4
CASSFSTGIPAANEKLFF
TGTGCCAGCAGCTTCTCCACCGGGATCCCGGCGGCTAATGAAAAACTGTTTTTT
>TRBV4-2|.|17|few|TRBJ2-2
CASSQVLPQSTSGELFF
TGTGCCAGCAGCCAAGTCCTACCTCAAAGCACCTCGGGGGAGCTGTTTTTT
>TRBV6-9|.|11|few|TRBJ1-6
CASIGDSPLHF
TGTGCCAGCATTGGGGATTCACCCCTCCACTTT
>TRBV5-1|.|14|few|TRBJ2-7
CASTPTPVSYEQYF
TGCGCCAGCACCCCGACTCCGGTTTCCTACGAGCAGTACTTC
>TRBV10-3|.|16|.|TRBJ1-3
CAISERGPLSGNTIYF
TGTGCCATCAGTGAGAGGGGTCCCCTGTCTGGAAACACCATATATTTT
>TRBV11-2|TRBD1|13|.|TRBJ2-7
CASSSGQGLEQYF
TGTGCCAGCAGCTCGGGACAGGGGCTTGAGCAGTACTTC
>TRBV27|.|15|few|TRBJ1-5
CASKLWGSSNQPQHF
TGTGCCAGCAAGTTATGGGGGTCCAGCAATCAGCCCCAGCATTTT
>TRBV28|TRBD2|14|.|TRBJ2-7
CASSSPGLSYEQYF
TGTGCCAGCAGTTCTCCGGGACTAAGCTACGAGCAGTACTTC
>TRBV7-8|.|14|.|TRBJ2-2
CASSLALSTGELFF
TGTGCCAGCAGCTTAGCGTTGTCCACCGGGGAGCTGTTTTTT
>TRBV6-5|.|14|.|TRBJ2-2
CASSRLSNTGELFF
TGTGCCAGCAGTCGGCTCAGCAACACCGGGGAGCTGTTTTTT
>TRBV15|TRBD1|16|few|TRBJ2-3
CATSSTGGAGLDTQYF
TGTGCCACCAGCAGCACAGGGGGCGCCGGTTTGGATACGCAGTATTTT
>TRBV18|TRBD1|15|few|TRBJ2-3
CASSPRTGDGDTQYF
TGTGCCAGCTCACCACGGACAGGGGATGGGGATACGCAGTATTTT
>TRBV18|.|14|.|TRBJ1-2
CASSTTTEPSGYTF
TGTGCCAGCTCAACCACTACAGAACCTAGCGGCTACACCTTC
>TRBV10-3|TRBD1|14|.|TRBJ1-1
CAISEGGQNTEAFF
TGTGCCATCAGTGAAGGGGGCCAAAACACTGAAGCTTTCTTT
>TRBV4-2|TRBD2|17|few|TRBJ2-3
CASSQDSSGGARDTQYF
TGTGCCAGCAGCCAAGATAGCAGCGGGGGGGCGAGAGATACGCAGTATTTT
>TRBV9|.|17|.|TRBJ2-3
CASSSSRQSPITDTQYF
TGTGCCAGCAGCTCGTCCCGGCAGTCCCCTATCACAGATACGCAGTATTTT
>TRBV30|.|11|few|TRBJ2-1
CAWRTVYRQFF
TGTGCCTGGAGGACTGTTTATAGGCAGTTCTTC
>TRBV25-1|TRBD1|14|.|TRBJ1-2
CASSESGGRNGYTF
TGTGCCAGCAGTGAATCAGGGGGGCGAAATGGCTACACCTTC
>TRBV28|.|13|.|TRBJ2-3
CASRVQGTDTQYF
TGTGCCAGCAGGGTGCAGGGCACAGATACGCAGTATTTT
>TRBV28|TRBD2|15|.|TRBJ2-4
CASSLSAGGENIQYF
TGTGCCAGCAGTTTGTCAGCGGGGGGAGAAAACATTCAGTACTTC
>TRBV25-1|.|13|.|TRBJ1-2
CASRSDPRGGYTF
TGTGCCAGCAGGTCAGACCCGCGCGGTGGCTACACCTTC
>TRBV6-5|.|11|.|TRBJ2-1
CASSYSLEQFF
TGTGCCAGCAGTTACTCCCTGGAGCAGTTCTTC
>TRBV2|.|11|few|TRBJ1-2
CASTYHHGYTF
TGTGCCAGCACGTACCACCATGGCTACACCTTC
>TRBV10-3|TRBD1|15|few|TRBJ1-5
CAISAGTDNHQPQHF
TGTGCCATCAGTGCCGGGACAGACAATCATCAGCCCCAGCATTTT
>TRBV14|TRBD1|18|.|TRBJ2-7
CASSPQGDRFLYSYEQYF
TGTGCCAGCAGCCCCCAAGGGGACAGATTCCTCTACTCCTACGAGCAGTACTTC
>TRBV27|.|16|few|TRBJ2-3
CASTPGPSWVGDTQYF
TGTGCCAGCACCCCGGGACCCAGCTGGGTCGGGGATACGCAGTATTTT
>TRBV29-1|TRBD1|13|.|TRBJ1-2
CSVGQGSDYGYTF
TGCAGCGTTGGACAGGGAAGTGACTATGGCTACACCTTC